This is a list of T cell receptor beta chains from one sample in a study of shared clonotypes between healthy human individuals. Sequencing was performed with immunoSEQ multiplex PCR; in TCRdb, only in-frame clones are kept and a portion is missing. This table has under 2,000,000 clones, about 95% appearing once. The sequencing sample was made of naive CD8+ T cells sorted from blood. All receptors come from a man aged 18 to 29 in good health. The CDR3 runs from the conserved cysteine through the conserved F or W. D genes are given only for firm matches. A row's size may be missing; if present it is once, few, many or a size class.

v_call: TRBV28; d_call: .; clone_size: .; cdr3_length: 13; j_call: TRBJ2-7; cdr3_aa: CASSPFRGYEQYF; cdr3_nt: TGTGCCAGCAGCCCGTTCCGGGGCTACGAGCAGTACTTC
v_call: TRBV28; d_call: TRBD2; clone_size: .; cdr3_length: 17; j_call: TRBJ2-3; cdr3_aa: CASSWLAGDSSTDTQYF; cdr3_nt: TGTGCCAGCAGTTGGCTAGCGGGAGATTCTAGCACAGATACGCAGTATTTT
v_call: TRBV5-4; d_call: TRBD2; clone_size: .; cdr3_length: 14; j_call: TRBJ2-7; cdr3_aa: CASGRGLAENEQYF; cdr3_nt: TGTGCCAGCGGAAGGGGACTAGCGGAGAACGAGCAGTACTTC
v_call: TRBV5-1; d_call: TRBD1; clone_size: .; cdr3_length: 14; j_call: TRBJ1-3; cdr3_aa: CASPEGASGNTIYF; cdr3_nt: TGCGCCTCGCCCGAGGGGGCCTCTGGAAACACCATATATTTT
v_call: TRBV14; d_call: TRBD1; clone_size: .; cdr3_length: 15; j_call: TRBJ2-5; cdr3_aa: CASSPRDRVGETQYF; cdr3_nt: TGTGCCAGCAGCCCCCGGGACAGGGTCGGAGAGACCCAGTACTTC
v_call: TRBV7-9; d_call: .; clone_size: .; cdr3_length: 15; j_call: TRBJ1-2; cdr3_aa: CASSSPQANDYGYTF; cdr3_nt: TGTGCCAGCAGCTCCCCGCAGGCGAATGACTATGGCTACACCTTC
v_call: TRBV6-5; d_call: .; clone_size: .; cdr3_length: 13; j_call: TRBJ2-7; cdr3_aa: CASSPQGGDEQYF; cdr3_nt: TGTGCCAGCAGCCCACAGGGGGGGGACGAGCAGTACTTC
v_call: TRBV15; d_call: .; clone_size: .; cdr3_length: 13; j_call: TRBJ1-1; cdr3_aa: CATSRWGNTEAFF; cdr3_nt: TGTGCCACCAGCAGGTGGGGGAACACTGAAGCTTTCTTT
v_call: TRBV11-2; d_call: TRBD1; clone_size: once; cdr3_length: 14; j_call: TRBJ2-7; cdr3_aa: CASSPRTGGYEQYF; cdr3_nt: TGTGCCAGCAGCCCGCGGACAGGGGGCTACGAGCAGTACTTC
v_call: TRBV2; d_call: TRBD1; clone_size: few; cdr3_length: 15; j_call: TRBJ1-2; cdr3_aa: CASSEGQGFDYGYTF; cdr3_nt: TGTGCCAGCAGTGAGGGACAGGGGTTCGACTATGGCTACACCTTC
v_call: TRBV7-9; d_call: TRBD2; clone_size: once; cdr3_length: 15; j_call: TRBJ2-5; cdr3_aa: CASSSPSGKWETQYF; cdr3_nt: TGTGCCAGCAGCTCCCCGAGCGGGAAATGGGAGACCCAGTACTTC
v_call: TRBV5-6; d_call: TRBD1; clone_size: .; cdr3_length: 16; j_call: TRBJ2-7; cdr3_aa: CASSLTDWTGDYEQYF; cdr3_nt: TGTGCCAGCAGCCTGACTGACTGGACAGGGGATTACGAGCAGTACTTC
v_call: TRBV5-4; d_call: .; clone_size: .; cdr3_length: 14; j_call: TRBJ2-7; cdr3_aa: CASSFWGGPYEQYF; cdr3_nt: TGTGCCAGCAGCTTTTGGGGAGGACCCTACGAGCAGTACTTC